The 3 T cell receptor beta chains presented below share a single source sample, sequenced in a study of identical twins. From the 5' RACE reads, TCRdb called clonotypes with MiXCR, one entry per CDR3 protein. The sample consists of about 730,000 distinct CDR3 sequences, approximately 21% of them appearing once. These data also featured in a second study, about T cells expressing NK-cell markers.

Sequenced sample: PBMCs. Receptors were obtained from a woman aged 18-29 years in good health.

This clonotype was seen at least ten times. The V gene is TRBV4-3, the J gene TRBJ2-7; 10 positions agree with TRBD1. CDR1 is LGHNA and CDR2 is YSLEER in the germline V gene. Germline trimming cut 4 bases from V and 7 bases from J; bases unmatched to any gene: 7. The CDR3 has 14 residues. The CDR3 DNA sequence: TGCGCCAGCAGCCTCGGGACAGGGGCTGGAGAGCAGTACTTC. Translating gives CASSLGTGAGEQYF.

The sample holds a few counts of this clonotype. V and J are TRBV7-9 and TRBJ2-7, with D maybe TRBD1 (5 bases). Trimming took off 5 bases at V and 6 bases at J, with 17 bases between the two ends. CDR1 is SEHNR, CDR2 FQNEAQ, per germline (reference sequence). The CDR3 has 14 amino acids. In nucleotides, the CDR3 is TGTGCCAGCAGCCGTACCCAGGGAAGTGGCGAGCAGTACTTC. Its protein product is CASSRTQGSGEQYF. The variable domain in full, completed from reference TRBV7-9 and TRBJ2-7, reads DTGVSQNPRHKITKRGQNVTFRCDPISEHNRLYWYRQTLGQGPEFLTYFQNEAQLEKSRLLSDRFSAERPKGSFSTLEIQRTEQGDSAMYLCASSRTQGSGEQYFGPGTRLTVT.

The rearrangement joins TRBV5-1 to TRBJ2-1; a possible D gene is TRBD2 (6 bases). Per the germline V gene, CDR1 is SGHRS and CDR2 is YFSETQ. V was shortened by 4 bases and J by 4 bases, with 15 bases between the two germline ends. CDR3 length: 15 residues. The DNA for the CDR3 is TGCGCCAGCAGCCCCGGGACTCTCCTTTACAATGAGCAGTTCTTC. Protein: CASSPGTLLYNEQFF.